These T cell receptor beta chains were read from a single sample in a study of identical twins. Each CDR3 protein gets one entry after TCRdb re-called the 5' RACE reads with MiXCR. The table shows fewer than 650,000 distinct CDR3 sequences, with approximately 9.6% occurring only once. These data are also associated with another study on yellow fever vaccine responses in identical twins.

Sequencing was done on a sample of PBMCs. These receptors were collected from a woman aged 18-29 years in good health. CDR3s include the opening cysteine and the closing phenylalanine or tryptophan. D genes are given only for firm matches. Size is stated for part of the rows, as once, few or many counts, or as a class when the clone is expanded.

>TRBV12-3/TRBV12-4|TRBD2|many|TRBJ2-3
CASSWALAGPGDTQYF
TGTGCCAGCAGTTGGGCTCTAGCGGGACCCGGGGATACGCAGTATTTT
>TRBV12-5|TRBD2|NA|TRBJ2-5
CASPSGGTIQETQYF
TGTGCTAGTCCTAGCGGGGGGACCATCCAAGAGACCCAGTACTTC
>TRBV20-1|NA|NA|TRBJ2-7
CSARDVRTSTYEQYF
TGCAGTGCTAGAGATGTCCGGACTTCGACCTACGAGCAGTACTTC
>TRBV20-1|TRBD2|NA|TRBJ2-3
CSASSLGLAYSTDTQYF
TGCAGTGCTAGCTCCTTGGGACTAGCTTATAGCACAGATACGCAGTATTTT
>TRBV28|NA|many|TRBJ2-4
CASRGAGLAKNIQYF
TGTGCCAGCAGGGGGGCGGGACTAGCCAAAAACATTCAGTACTTC
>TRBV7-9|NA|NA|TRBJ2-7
CASTLRGEQYF
TGTGCCAGTACCCTGAGAGGAGAGCAGTACTTC
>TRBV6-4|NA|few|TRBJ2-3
CASSAAGQTDTQFF
TGTGCCAGCAGTGCAGCAGGGCAGACGGATACGCAGTTTTTT
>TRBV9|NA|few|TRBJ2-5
CASSVGGAPQETQYF
TGTGCCAGCAGCGTAGGGGGGGCCCCCCAAGAGACCCAGTACTTC
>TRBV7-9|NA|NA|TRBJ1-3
CASSLVSEGSGNTIYF
TGTGCCAGCAGCTTAGTTTCCGAGGGCTCTGGAAACACCATATATTTT
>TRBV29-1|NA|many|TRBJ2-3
CSVTPRAVTDTQYF
TGCAGCGTCACCCCTCGGGCAGTCACAGATACGCAGTATTTT
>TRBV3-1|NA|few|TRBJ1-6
CASSPRDNSPLHF
TGTGCCAGCAGCCCTAGGGACAATTCACCCCTCCACTTT
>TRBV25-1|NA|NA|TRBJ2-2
CASTPGPENTGELFF
TGTGCCAGCACCCCAGGACCAGAGAACACCGGGGAGCTGTTTTTT
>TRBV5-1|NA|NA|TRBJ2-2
CASTVSGELFF
TGCGCCAGCACGGTCTCCGGGGAGCTGTTTTTT
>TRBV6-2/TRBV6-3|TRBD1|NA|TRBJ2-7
CASSYPGPKGASSYEQYF
TGTGCCAGCAGTTACCCCGGTCCTAAGGGGGCCTCTTCCTACGAGCAGTACTTC
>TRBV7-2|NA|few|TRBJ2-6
CASSLVLAAGANVLTF
TGTGCCAGCAGCTTAGTATTGGCGGCTGGGGCCAACGTCCTGACTTTC
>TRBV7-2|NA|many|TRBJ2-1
CASSAEGRAYNEQFF
TGTGCCAGCAGCGCGGAGGGGCGAGCTTACAATGAGCAGTTCTTC
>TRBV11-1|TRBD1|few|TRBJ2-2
CASSLSRTGNTGELFF
TGTGCCAGCAGCTTAAGCCGGACAGGGAACACCGGGGAGCTGTTTTTT
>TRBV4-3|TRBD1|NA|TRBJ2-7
CASSQDLLRTTGGDEQYF
TGCGCCAGCAGCCAAGATTTACTACGAACGACAGGGGGAGACGAGCAGTACTTC
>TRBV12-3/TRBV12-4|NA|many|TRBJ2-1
CASSPPDTAYVFF
TGTGCCAGCAGTCCTCCGGACACGGCGTACGTGTTCTTC
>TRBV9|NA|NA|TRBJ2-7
CASSRDGAPSYEQYF
TGTGCCAGCAGCCGAGACGGAGCCCCTTCCTACGAGCAGTACTTC
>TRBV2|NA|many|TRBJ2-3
CASSERFLDTDTQYF
TGTGCCAGCAGTGAACGTTTCCTGGACACAGATACGCAGTATTTT
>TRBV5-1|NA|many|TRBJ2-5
CASSSGPVLETQYF
TGCGCCAGCAGCTCCGGGCCGGTTCTGGAGACCCAGTACTTC
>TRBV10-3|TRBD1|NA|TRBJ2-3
CAITGTGGGTDTQYF
TGTGCCATCACCGGGACAGGTGGAGGGACAGATACGCAGTATTTT
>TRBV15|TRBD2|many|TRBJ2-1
CATSRLPLAGGAYNEQFF
TGTGCCACCAGCAGATTGCCCCTAGCGGGAGGGGCCTACAATGAGCAGTTCTTC
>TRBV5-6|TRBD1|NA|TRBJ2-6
CASSLVPGQRWGSGANVLTF
TGTGCCAGCAGCTTGGTGCCGGGACAGCGATGGGGCTCTGGGGCCAACGTCCTGACTTTC
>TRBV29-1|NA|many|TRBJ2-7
CSVIRVLDDEQYF
TGCAGCGTTATCCGGGTCTTAGACGACGAGCAGTACTTC
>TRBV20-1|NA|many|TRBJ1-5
CSVRSGVHQPQHF
TGCAGTGTCAGGAGCGGGGTGCATCAGCCCCAGCATTTT
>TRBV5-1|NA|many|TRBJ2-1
CASSSDMRGSSYNEQFF
TGCGCCAGCAGCTCCGACATGCGAGGGAGCTCCTACAATGAGCAGTTCTTC
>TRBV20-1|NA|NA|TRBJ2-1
CSASGGASSYNEQFF
TGCAGTGCTAGCGGCGGGGCAAGCTCCTACAATGAGCAGTTCTTC
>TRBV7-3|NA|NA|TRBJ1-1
CASSLIRQGKNTEAFF
TGTGCCAGCAGCTTAATTCGTCAGGGGAAGAACACTGAAGCTTTCTTT
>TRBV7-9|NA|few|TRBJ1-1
CASSLVAGAPTEAFF
TGTGCCAGCAGCTTAGTGGCGGGGGCGCCCACTGAAGCTTTCTTT
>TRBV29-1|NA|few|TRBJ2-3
CSVDSGGTDTQYF
TGCAGCGTTGATTCAGGGGGCACAGATACGCAGTATTTT
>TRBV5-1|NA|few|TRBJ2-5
CASKLAPGRTEETQYF
TGCGCCAGCAAGTTAGCGCCGGGACGCACCGAAGAGACCCAGTACTTC
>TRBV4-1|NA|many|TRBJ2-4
CASSQAAGNGENIQYF
TGCGCCAGCAGCCAAGCTGCAGGGAATGGGGAAAACATTCAGTACTTC
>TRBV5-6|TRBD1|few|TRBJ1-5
CASSRTGYQPQHF
TGTGCCAGCAGCCGGACAGGGTATCAGCCCCAGCATTTT
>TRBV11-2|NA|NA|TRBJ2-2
CASVAGLNTGELFF
TGTGCCAGCGTCGCGGGACTGAACACCGGGGAGCTGTTTTTT
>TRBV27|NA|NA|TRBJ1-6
CASGVVGGTVSPLHF
TGTGCCAGCGGGGTTGTGGGAGGAACGGTTTCACCCCTCCACTTT
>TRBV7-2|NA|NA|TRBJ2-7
CASSVTETDTYEQYF
TGTGCCAGCAGCGTTACCGAGACAGATACATACGAGCAGTACTTC
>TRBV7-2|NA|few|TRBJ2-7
CASSRQVATYEQYF
TGTGCCAGCAGCCGACAGGTTGCCACCTACGAGCAGTACTTC
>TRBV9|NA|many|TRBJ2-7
CASSVAGSYEQYF
TGTGCCAGCAGCGTAGCCGGGAGCTACGAGCAGTACTTC
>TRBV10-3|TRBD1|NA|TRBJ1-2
CASEDKAGQSNYGYTF
TGTGCTTCCGAGGACAAGGCGGGACAGTCTAACTATGGCTACACCTTC
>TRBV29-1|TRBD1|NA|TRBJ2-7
CSVAPDRGYEQYF
TGCAGCGTTGCTCCGGACAGGGGCTACGAGCAGTACTTC
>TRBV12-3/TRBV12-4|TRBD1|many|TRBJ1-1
CASTHSGQGKAFF
TGTGCCAGCACCCATTCCGGACAGGGCAAAGCTTTCTTT
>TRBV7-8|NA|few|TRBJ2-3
CASFTSGGDTQYF
TGTGCCAGCTTTACGTCAGGGGGGGATACGCAGTATTTT
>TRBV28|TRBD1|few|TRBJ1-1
CASSLNDRVHTEAFF
TGTGCCAGCAGTTTGAATGACAGGGTTCACACTGAAGCTTTCTTT